The 22 T cell receptor beta chains below all came from one sample that was sequenced in a study of OX40 agonist ivuxolimab in advanced cancers. Produced via immunoSEQ multiplex PCR; TCRdb's table is partial and in-frame only. The table has some 59,000 clones, roughly 87% seen once. The specimen comprised CD4+ or CD8+ T cells sorted from blood, sampled in a trial of the OX40 agonist ivuxolimab. All receptors come from an adult with an advanced solid tumor such as melanoma, head and neck, liver or kidney cancer.

The genes are TRBV7-9 and TRBJ2-7; D is unresolved. This CDR3 comprises 12 residues. V was pared by 1 base and J by 5 bases, with 6 bases between. Looked up from germline, CDR1 is SEHNR and CDR2 is FQNEAQ (reference sequence). The CDR3 reads CASSLGFDEQYF. CDR3 coding DNA: TGTGCCAGCAGCTTAGGTTTTGACGAGCAGTACTTC.

The chain employs TRBV15 and TRBJ1-1; no clear D. V was cut by 3 bases and J by 5 bases, with 13 bases left in between. Germline loops: CDR1 LNHNV, CDR2 YYDKDF (reference sequence). The CDR3 extends over 14 amino acids. The CDR3 DNA follows: TGTGCCACCAGCAGGGAGGGTTTTAGTACTGAAGCTTTCTTT. Translating gives CATSREGFSTEAFF. Variable domain in full (rest from reference TRBV15 and TRBJ1-1): DAMVIQNPRYQVTQFGKPVTLSCSQTLNHNVMYWYQQKSSQAPKLLFHYYDKDFNNEADTPDNFQSRRPNTSFCFLDIRSPGLGDTAMYLCATSREGFSTEAFFGQGTRLTVV.

This chain joins TRBV9 and TRBJ1-3; D is ambiguous. This CDR3 comprises 15 residues. V lost 4 bases, J lost 0 bases, and 11 bases lay in between. Germline CDR1 and CDR2: SGDLS and YYNGEE. CDR3 DNA: TGTGCCAGCAGCCCCAGACTCGGCTCTGGAAACACCATATATTTT. Translating gives CASSPRLGSGNTIYF.

This clone was counted between two and nine times. This chain uses TRBV5-1 with TRBJ1-4, with D perhaps TRBD1 (6 bases). The V and J ends lost 4 bases and 5 bases respectively, with 12 bases between them. The CDR3 spans 14 residues. Germline CDR1 is SGHRS and CDR2 is YFSETQ. The CDR3 nucleotides are TGCGCCAGCAGCCAGGGGCAGGGAAATGAAAAACTGTTTTTT. This encodes CASSQGQGNEKLFF.

V gene TRBV27 combines with J gene TRBJ2-5; D may be TRBD1 or TRBD2 (5 bases each). This CDR3 is 13 amino acids long. Germline assignment: CDR1 MNHEY and CDR2 SMNVEV (reference sequence). Trimming pared 8 bases from V and 3 bases from J, leaving 13 bases between. The chain's CDR3 is CASGTRQKETQYF. As DNA, the CDR3 is TGTGCCAGCGGGACCCGACAGAAAGAGACCCAGTACTTC.

As regards this clone: An end of the junction differs from the germline gene, which may be a read error. Other DNA variants within this sample encode the same CDR3. The chain employs TRBV7-9 and TRBJ2-1, with TRBD2 matching 11 bases. Germline CDR1 SEHNR, CDR2 FQNEAQ (reference sequence). The CDR3 is made up of 17 amino acids. CDR3 bases: TGCGCCAGCAGCCACTTTCTGACTAGCGGGAATGCGAATGAGCAGTTCTTC. This codes for CASSHFLTSGNANEQFF. The full variable domain, in which reference TRBV7-9 and TRBJ2-1 provide the parts outside the CDR3, is DTGVSQNPRHKITKRGQNVTFRCDPISEHNRLYWYRQTLGQGPEFLTYFQNEAQLEKSRLLSDRFSAERPKGSFSTLEIQRTEQGDSAMYLCASSHFLTSGNANEQFFGPGTRLTVL.

V and J are TRBV6-1 and TRBJ2-7; D may be TRBD2 (5 bases). CDR3 length: 12 amino acids. Germline values: CDR1 MNHNS, CDR2 SASEGT. V dropped 3 bases and J dropped 5 bases, with 8 bases sitting between them. CDR3: CASSDWRNEQYF. DNA of the CDR3: TGTGCCAGCAGTGATTGGAGGAACGAGCAGTACTTC.

The rearrangement joins TRBV11-2 to TRBJ2-1, with 7 bases aligning to TRBD2. The CDR3 consists of 15 residues. V shed 4 bases and J 10 bases; nucleotides not matched to a gene: 13. CDR1 is SGHAT and CDR2 is FQNNGV in the germline V gene. This chain's CDR3 is CASSSRDYDGVEQFF. For the CDR3, the DNA is TGTGCCAGCAGCTCTCGGGACTACGACGGGGTGGAGCAGTTCTTC.

This chain connects TRBV2 to TRBJ2-1, with 7 bases aligning to TRBD2. Germline V gene data show CDR1 as SNHLY and CDR2 as FYNNEI. The CDR3 contains 17 residues. The ends lost 9 bases at V and 6 bases at J; junction bases unmatched: 20. Here the CDR3 reads CASGGRGGRENCNEQFF. As DNA, the CDR3 is TGTGCCAGTGGGGGGAGGGGAGGCCGGGAGAATTGCAATGAGCAGTTCTTC.

Here the CDR3 reads CASSLRGTDTQYF. Written as DNA, the CDR3 is TGTGCCAGCAGCTTACGCGGCACAGATACGCAGTATTTT. V is TRBV11-2 and J is TRBJ2-3; D uncertain. From germline, CDR1 is SGHAT and CDR2 FQNNGV. V was cut by 2 bases and J by 1 base, with 4 bases left in between. This CDR3 comprises 13 residues.

The V call is TRBV5-8, the J call TRBJ2-4, with 8 bases that match TRBD1. V was pared by 1 base and J by 0 bases, with 9 bases of the junction left unmatched. Germline CDR1 and CDR2: SGHTS and YDEGEE. The CDR3 loop spans 18 amino acids. CDR3 nucleotides: TGTGCCAGCAGCTTGTACGCCGGGACAGGTATAGCCAAAAACATTCAGTACTTC. Amino acids: CASSLYAGTGIAKNIQYF.

The chain has TRBV28 and TRBJ2-3; perhaps TRBD1 as D (5 bases). The CDR3 length is 15 residues. Deletions cut 3 bases from V and 6 bases from J, with 16 bases between. Germline V gene data show CDR1 as MDHEN and CDR2 as SYDVKM. The CDR3 DNA sequence: TGTGCCAGCAGTTTTCCCGGCAGGGCGAGGGATACGCAGTATTTT. It is translated as CASSFPGRARDTQYF. Full variable domain (remainder filled in from reference TRBV28 and TRBJ2-3): DVKVTQSSRYLVKRTGEKVFLECVQDMDHENMFWYRQDPGLGLRLIYFSYDVKMKEKGDIPEGYSVSREKKERFSLILESASTNQTSMYLCASSFPGRARDTQYFGPGTRLTVL.

V gene TRBV18 combines with J gene TRBJ2-5, with 8 nucleotides matching TRBD2. This CDR3 contains 13 residues. Germline V gives CDR1 KGHSH, CDR2 LQKENI. Losses at the gene ends were 6 bases for V and 4 bases for J; bases not matched to a gene: 4. CDR3 sequence: CASSSGGGETQYF. The CDR3 coding sequence is TGTGCCAGCTCGTCGGGAGGGGGAGAGACCCAGTACTTC.

The chain joins TRBV5-4 to TRBJ2-7; no definite D call. Trimming took 1 base from V and 5 from J, leaving 13 bases between them. CDR3 length: 14 amino acids. Germline lookup yields CDR1 SGHNT and CDR2 YYREEE (reference sequence). CDR3 sequence (DNA): TGTGCCAGCAGCTTGCCCAGTCCCAGGCACGAGCAGTACTTC. Amino acids: CASSLPSPRHEQYF.

The chain joins TRBV6-5 to TRBJ1-4, with 8 bases lining up with TRBD1. Germline V lookup: CDR1 MNHEY, CDR2 SVGAGI. The CDR3 has 15 residues. J lost 8 bases, V lost 6 bases, and 11 bases had no gene match. The CDR3 sequence is CASRRTTGENEKLFF. In DNA form, the CDR3 reads TGTGCCAGCAGGAGAACGACAGGGGAGAACGAAAAACTGTTTTTT.

This chain links TRBV6-1 with TRBJ1-4; D uncertain. Germline V gene sequence: CDR1 MNHNS, CDR2 SASEGT. CDR3 size: 15 residues. V lost 2 bases and J lost 3, with 10 bases in between. CDR3 bases: TGTGCCAGCAGTGAACTATGGTCGTCTAATGAAAAACTGTTTTTT. Translating gives CASSELWSSNEKLFF.

This sequence joins TRBV14 and TRBJ2-2; D gene unclear. CDR1 SGHDN and CDR2 FVKESK come from the germline V gene. Trimming took off 2 bases at V and 7 bases at J, with 11 bases between the two ends. The CDR3 length is 14 residues. The CDR3 reads CASSQMPYGGELFF. DNA for the CDR3: TGTGCCAGCAGCCAAATGCCGTATGGCGGGGAGCTGTTTTTT.

V usage is TRBV7-8 and J usage is TRBJ1-1; D is possibly TRBD1 (5 bases). Germline lookup yields CDR1 SGHVS and CDR2 FQNEAQ. V dropped 2 bases and J dropped 0 bases, with 7 bases sitting between them. This CDR3 spans 14 amino acids. The DNA for the CDR3 is TGTGCCAGCAGCTTAAAGGGGATGAACACTGAAGCTTTCTTT. As protein: CASSLKGMNTEAFF.

The DNA for the CDR3 is TGTGCCAGCAGCTTGCTGCCGGGATTGTCCTACGAGCAGTACTTC. Translation gives CASSLLPGLSYEQYF. This chain links TRBV5-6 with TRBJ2-7, with D maybe TRBD2 (5 bases). CDR3 size: 15 residues. The germline CDR1 and CDR2 sequences are SGHDT and YYEEEE. With 1 base removed from V and 1 base from J, the gap between germline ends came to 12 bases.

This clone appeared once. The rearrangement joins TRBV18 to TRBJ2-1; D could derive from TRBD1 or TRBD2 (6 bases each). The length of the CDR3 is 15 residues. Germline V CDR1 and CDR2: KGHSH, LQKENI. Trimming stripped 3 bases from V and 4 bases from J, with 13 bases between. CDR3 region: CASSPGGLKYNEQFF. The CDR3 region has the DNA TGTGCCAGCTCACCGGGGGGCTTGAAGTACAATGAGCAGTTCTTC. Using reference TRBV18 and TRBJ2-1 for the parts outside the CDR3, the full variable domain is NAGVMQNPRHLVRRRGQEARLRCSPMKGHSHVYWYRQLPEEGLKFMVYLQKENIIDESGMPKERFSAEFPKEGPSILRIQQVVRGDSAAYFCASSPGGLKYNEQFFGPGTRLTVL.

The genes are TRBV6-5 and TRBJ1-6; D remains ambiguous. This CDR3 region has 15 residues. The germline V gene encodes CDR1 MNHEY and CDR2 SVGAGI. The germline V and J ends were trimmed by 3 bases and 7 bases, with 13 bases remaining between them. The DNA of the CDR3 is TGTGCCAGCAGTTATTCCCAGCCTACCAATTCACCCCTCCACTTT. It codes for CASSYSQPTNSPLHF.

The rearrangement links TRBV6-6 to TRBJ2-2; D unclear. CDR3 length equals 14 residues. Germline-derived CDR1 and CDR2 are MNHNY and SVGAGI (reference sequence). V lost 0 bases to trimming and J lost 7 bases, with 9 bases between them. The CDR3 DNA sequence: TGTGCCAGCAGTTACTCGATCGCCATCGGGGAGCTGTTTTTT. It encodes CASSYSIAIGELFF.